Described below is a single T cell receptor beta chain sequence and its context. The CDR3 has 13 residues. V lost 8 bases and J 1 base, leaving 8 bases between the germline ends. CDR1 and CDR2 (germline): WSHSY, SAAADI. The entry originates in a study of CD4+ T cells in melanoma. TCRdb keeps only in-frame clones here, not all; method: immunoSEQ multiplex PCR. Of over 130,000 clones listed, about nine tenths are singletons. This TCR derives from a human donor with melanoma. The genes are TRBV10-2 and TRBJ2-2; no firm D call. The CDR3 nucleotides are TGCGCCAGCTTAAACAGGAACACCGGGGAGCTGTTTTTT. Amino acids: CASLNRNTGELFF.